This is a list of T cell receptor beta chains from one sample in a study of T-cell reconstitution after alpha-beta-depleted transplantation in children. TCRdb re-called the PCR reads with MiXCR, one entry per CDR3 protein. The data hold a few hundred thousand distinct CDR3 sequences, with about an eighth observed a single time. The source was PBMCs, collected from the stem cell graft. These receptors all stem from a human donor who donated a stem cell graft to a child with Fanconi anemia. Each CDR3 is given with its conserved first and last residue.

j_gene,v_gene,CDR3aa
TRBJ1-5,TRBV29-1,CSVDVSADQPQHF
TRBJ2-6,TRBV20-1,CSATDTNSGANVLTF
TRBJ2-1,TRBV5-1,CASSPLQAVHYNEQFF
TRBJ2-7,TRBV7-9,CASSPILSRGHEQYF
TRBJ1-1,TRBV3-1,CASSRQGVESEAFF
TRBJ2-5,TRBV7-2,CASSNWDREETQYF
TRBJ2-2,TRBV27,CASSRQGGSNTGELFF
TRBJ2-7,TRBV20-1,CSAREGTTLEQYF
TRBJ2-2,TRBV20-1,CSAREGQGNTGELFF
TRBJ2-5,TRBV25-1,CASRRLGQGQETQYF
TRBJ1-5,TRBV20-1,CSARDLAGGGQPQHF
TRBJ2-2,TRBV24-1,CATSETGITGELFF
TRBJ1-5,TRBV12-3/TRBV12-4,CASSFGGSGQPQHF
TRBJ2-3,TRBV4-3,CASSHTGTSGGPAHTQYF
TRBJ1-4,TRBV19,CASSPYRGKDEKLFF
TRBJ1-6,TRBV6-1,CASSEETAPVVNSPLHF
TRBJ1-1,TRBV25-1,CASSAHYLSTEAFF
TRBJ1-1,TRBV29-1,CSVKDPGTEAFF
TRBJ1-1,TRBV6-4,CASSRATGGWSEAFF
TRBJ1-5,TRBV20-1,CSARGQAESQHF
TRBJ2-3,TRBV12-3/TRBV12-4,CASRVQGATFGGVTDTQYF
TRBJ2-3,TRBV28,CASSQTQGRSTDTQYF
TRBJ2-1,TRBV20-1,CSASSGPYNEQFF
TRBJ1-1,TRBV7-8,CASSYYRGRDTEAFF
TRBJ2-3,TRBV20-1,CSAVRLADTQYF
TRBJ2-3,TRBV29-1,CSVRETSGGLPSTDTQYF
TRBJ2-4,TRBV10-3,CAISELQGLGNIQYF
TRBJ2-5,TRBV5-1,CASSLGFGTQYF
TRBJ2-5,TRBV20-1,CSARGLEDQETQYF
TRBJ1-5,TRBV6-5,CASSYARTVGQPQHF
TRBJ1-5,TRBV5-1,CASSPGSGGGQPQHF
TRBJ1-4,TRBV4-3,CASSHAALWVDEKLFF
TRBJ2-3,TRBV7-2,CASSLGRGGADTQYF
TRBJ1-1,TRBV30,CAWSVPSEAFF
TRBJ2-1,TRBV9,CASSVAGQGANEQFF
TRBJ2-3,TRBV20-1,CSARSGAGADTQYF
TRBJ1-2,TRBV5-1,CASSPQGTRSNYGYTF
TRBJ2-7,TRBV27,CASSLYISGYEQYF
TRBJ2-1,TRBV5-1,CASRWGSGGYNEQFF
TRBJ2-7,TRBV6-6,CASSYSEFLYEQYF
TRBJ2-5,TRBV2,CASTGLAETQYF
TRBJ2-1,TRBV6-2/TRBV6-3,CASSYSRMQTGEQFF